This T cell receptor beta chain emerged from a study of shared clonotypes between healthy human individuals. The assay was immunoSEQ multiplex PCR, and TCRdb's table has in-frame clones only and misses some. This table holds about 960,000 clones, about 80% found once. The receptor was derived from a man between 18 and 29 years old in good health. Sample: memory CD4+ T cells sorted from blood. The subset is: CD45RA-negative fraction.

The CDR3 is CASSGEGALNTEAFF. In DNA, the CDR3 is TGTGCCAGCAGTGGGGAGGGGGCCCTTAACACTGAAGCTTTCTTT. J is TRBJ1-1 and V is TRBV28; TRBD1 aligns across 7 bases. V dropped 5 bases and J dropped 2; count of bases not matched to a gene: 8. CDR1 is MDHEN, CDR2 SYDVKM, per germline. This CDR3 contains 15 residues.